These T cell receptor beta chains were read from a single sample in a study of human T cells and chemical hapten exposure. Each CDR3 protein gets one entry after TCRdb re-called the RACE reads with MiXCR. Of roughly 200,000 distinct CDR3 sequences in the sample, 20% to 25% were seen once. Sample: whole blood, taken in connection with sensitization to the hapten diphenylcyclopropenone (DPC). The receptors originated from a woman in her thirties or forties with alopecia areata. Some clones in this sample may be carry-over from other donors' samples. CDR3s include the opening cysteine and the closing phenylalanine or tryptophan. Fields, in order: J gene, V gene, clone size, D gene, CDR3 protein, CDR3 DNA. A D gene is named only where the DNA matches it firmly. Size is omitted from some rows. Given values are once, few, many or a class for expanded clones.

J gene: TRBJ2-1; V gene: TRBV28; clone size: -; D gene: -; CDR3 protein: CASSPFLRGNEQFF; CDR3 DNA: TGTGCCAGCAGTCCATTCCTCCGGGGCAATGAGCAGTTCTTC
J gene: TRBJ2-7; V gene: TRBV5-1; clone size: -; D gene: -; CDR3 protein: CASSLEPGGSYEQYF; CDR3 DNA: TGCGCCAGCAGCTTGGAGCCTGGGGGATCCTACGAGCAGTACTTC
J gene: TRBJ2-1; V gene: TRBV20-1; clone size: many; D gene: -; CDR3 protein: CSAEDERSYNEQFF; CDR3 DNA: TGCAGTGCTGAGGACGAGCGCTCCTACAATGAGCAGTTCTTC
J gene: TRBJ2-3; V gene: TRBV29-1; clone size: few; D gene: -; CDR3 protein: CSVALFSADTQYF; CDR3 DNA: TGCAGCGTTGCCCTTTTCAGTGCAGATACGCAGTATTTT
J gene: TRBJ2-3; V gene: TRBV3-1; clone size: -; D gene: TRBD2; CDR3 protein: CASSQTGLAKDTQYF; CDR3 DNA: TGTGCCAGCAGCCAAACGGGACTAGCGAAGGATACGCAGTATTTT
J gene: TRBJ2-2; V gene: TRBV4-3; clone size: few; D gene: -; CDR3 protein: CASSRGDLNTGELFF; CDR3 DNA: TGCGCCAGCAGCCGCGGGGACCTGAACACCGGGGAGCTGTTTTTT
J gene: TRBJ2-3; V gene: TRBV7-2; clone size: -; D gene: TRBD2; CDR3 protein: CASSLAGLAGVDTQYF; CDR3 DNA: TGTGCCAGCAGCTTAGCGGGACTAGCGGGGGTCGATACGCAGTATTTT
J gene: TRBJ2-3; V gene: TRBV15; clone size: -; D gene: -; CDR3 protein: CATSRGRLADTQYF; CDR3 DNA: TGTGCCACCAGCAGAGGCCGGCTGGCAGATACGCAGTATTTT
J gene: TRBJ2-3; V gene: TRBV7-2; clone size: -; D gene: -; CDR3 protein: CASSLVGQGRGDTQYF; CDR3 DNA: TGTGCCAGCAGCTTAGTTGGGCAGGGTCGTGGAGATACGCAGTATTTT
J gene: TRBJ1-5; V gene: TRBV12-3/TRBV12-4; clone size: -; D gene: -; CDR3 protein: CASSSWGSNQPQHF; CDR3 DNA: TGTGCCAGCAGTTCCTGGGGGAGCAATCAGCCCCAGCATTTT
J gene: TRBJ1-2; V gene: TRBV5-4; clone size: -; D gene: -; CDR3 protein: CASSLRGSYGYTF; CDR3 DNA: TGTGCCAGCAGCTTACGGGGGTCCTATGGCTACACCTTC
J gene: TRBJ2-1; V gene: TRBV20-1; clone size: -; D gene: TRBD2; CDR3 protein: CSGGGDGTSANEQFF; CDR3 DNA: TGCAGCGGTGGGGGGGACGGGACTAGCGCCAATGAGCAGTTCTTC
J gene: TRBJ2-5; V gene: TRBV21-1; clone size: -; D gene: -; CDR3 protein: CASSTTGGVKTQYF; CDR3 DNA: TGTGCCAGCAGCACGACAGGGGGCGTGAAGACCCAGTACTTC
J gene: TRBJ2-1; V gene: TRBV7-2; clone size: few; D gene: TRBD2; CDR3 protein: CASSLEGLEYNEQFF; CDR3 DNA: TGTGCCAGCAGCTTGGAGGGACTAGAGTACAATGAGCAGTTCTTC
J gene: TRBJ2-5; V gene: TRBV6-2/TRBV6-3; clone size: few; D gene: TRBD2; CDR3 protein: CASSSASGGYQETQYF; CDR3 DNA: TGTGCCAGCAGTTCGGCTAGCGGGGGGTACCAAGAGACCCAGTACTTC
J gene: TRBJ1-3; V gene: TRBV6-6; clone size: -; D gene: -; CDR3 protein: CATQGTRSGNTIYF; CDR3 DNA: TGTGCCACACAGGGAACGCGCTCTGGAAACACCATATATTTT
J gene: TRBJ2-5; V gene: TRBV5-6; clone size: -; D gene: -; CDR3 protein: CASSLSKVTGPRETQYF; CDR3 DNA: TGTGCCAGCAGCTTGAGTAAAGTAACAGGGCCGAGGGAGACCCAGTACTTC
J gene: TRBJ2-1; V gene: TRBV4-1; clone size: -; D gene: TRBD2; CDR3 protein: CASLSGTSGYNEQFF; CDR3 DNA: TGCGCCAGCTTATCCGGGACTAGCGGATACAATGAGCAGTTCTTC
J gene: TRBJ2-1; V gene: TRBV7-2; clone size: few; D gene: TRBD2; CDR3 protein: CASSLESGRASANEQFF; CDR3 DNA: TGTGCCAGCAGCTTAGAGAGCGGGAGGGCCTCAGCCAATGAGCAGTTCTTC
J gene: TRBJ2-3; V gene: TRBV4-3; clone size: -; D gene: -; CDR3 protein: CASSARASVSTDTQYF; CDR3 DNA: TGCGCCAGCAGCGCCCGCGCTAGCGTTAGCACAGATACGCAGTATTTT
J gene: TRBJ1-3; V gene: TRBV5-1; clone size: few; D gene: -; CDR3 protein: CASSLDSGNTIYF; CDR3 DNA: TGTGCCAGCAGCTTAGACTCTGGAAACACCATATATTTT
J gene: TRBJ1-4; V gene: TRBV18; clone size: -; D gene: -; CDR3 protein: CASSPQTATNEKLFF; CDR3 DNA: TGTGCCAGCTCACCACAGACAGCAACTAATGAAAAACTGTTTTTT
J gene: TRBJ2-7; V gene: TRBV12-3/TRBV12-4; clone size: -; D gene: -; CDR3 protein: CASSPSQDSYEQYF; CDR3 DNA: TGTGCCAGCAGTCCCTCACAAGACAGCTACGAGCAGTACTTC